This entry lists 14 T cell receptor beta chains sequenced from one sample in a study of T cell changes during pregnancy in multiple sclerosis. Measured with immunoSEQ multiplex PCR; TCRdb has only the in-frame clones, and not every one. The repertoire holds tens of thousands of clones, 90% seen once, with 0.57% in the top ten. This material consisted of CD4+ T cells from peripheral blood mononuclear cells, taken in the second trimester of pregnancy. The receptors shown here come from a female donor with multiple sclerosis, enrolled in a pregnancy study.

This chain uses TRBV19 with TRBJ1-3; the D gene is possibly TRBD1 (6 bases). CDR1 and CDR2 from the germline V gene are LNHDA and SQIVND (reference sequence). The CDR3 has 14 residues. The V end lost 3 bases, the J end lost 3 bases, and 9 bases lay between the germline ends. The CDR3 here is CASSIGTRGNTIYF. Here the CDR3 DNA reads TGTGCCAGTAGTATTGGGACACGTGGAAACACCATATATTTT.

The chain has TRBV4-1 and TRBJ2-2; D unresolved. The CDR3 is made up of 16 amino acids. In germline, CDR1 is MGHRA, CDR2 YSYEKL. Trimming removed 4 bases from V and 2 bases from J, with 14 bases in between. The CDR3 spells CASSPGPRSNTGELFF. CDR3 nucleotides: TGCGCCAGCAGCCCCGGTCCTAGATCAAACACCGGGGAGCTGTTTTTT.

This chain connects TRBV2 to TRBJ1-5; TRBD1 matches 7 bases. The CDR3 totals 15 residues. V dropped 4 bases and J dropped 6; count of bases not matched to a gene: 9. The germline gives CDR1 SNHLY, CDR2 FYNNEI. CDR3 nucleotide sequence: TGTGCCAGCAGTGGACTAGGGGGCTCCTCTCAGCCCCAGCATTTT. Protein sequence: CASSGLGGSSQPQHF.

The V call is TRBV7-9, the J call TRBJ1-4; the D gene is possibly TRBD1 (6 bases). V lost 5 bases and J lost 3, with 10 bases in between. Germline V gives CDR1 SEHNR, CDR2 FQNEAQ (reference sequence). CDR3 length: 14 amino acids. CDR3 sequence reads: CASSETGPNEKLFF. Written as DNA, the CDR3 is TGTGCCAGCAGCGAAACAGGGCCTAATGAAAAACTGTTTTTT. The full variable domain, with the rest looked up from reference TRBV7-9 and TRBJ1-4, is DTGVSQNPRHKITKRGQNVTFRCDPISEHNRLYWYRQTLGQGPEFLTYFQNEAQLEKSRLLSDRFSAERPKGSFSTLEIQRTEQGDSAMYLCASSETGPNEKLFFGSGTQLSVL.

The chain employs TRBV28 and TRBJ1-1; TRBD1 matches 9 bases. Germline CDR1 and CDR2: MDHEN and SYDVKM. The CDR3 length is 14 residues. V was pared by 6 bases and J by 5 bases, with 7 bases of the junction left unmatched. CDR3 protein: CASSPGTGWTEAFF. In DNA, the CDR3 is TGTGCCAGCAGCCCCGGGACAGGGTGGACTGAAGCTTTCTTT.

This chain uses TRBV5-4 with TRBJ2-1; D is undetermined. CDR1 SGHNT and CDR2 YYREEE come from the germline V gene (reference sequence). CDR3 size: 12 residues. The V and J ends lost 2 bases and 4 bases respectively, with 4 bases between them. CDR3 DNA sequence: TGTGCCAGCAGCTTACAATACAATGAGCAGTTCTTC. Residues: CASSLQYNEQFF.

This clone was counted a few times. This chain uses TRBV7-9 with TRBJ1-2; TRBD1 aligns across 8 bases. This CDR3 is built from 16 residues. Germline V gene data show CDR1 as SEHNR and CDR2 as FQNEAQ (reference sequence). Losses at the gene ends were 0 bases for V and 6 bases for J; bases not matched to a gene: 9. The CDR3 DNA reads as TGTGCCAGCAGCTTAGCGCGGCCGTCAGGGGGCGATGGCTACACCTTC. Protein: CASSLARPSGGDGYTF.

This rearrangement joins TRBV9 to TRBJ2-3, with TRBD2 matching over 7 bases. The length of the CDR3 is 17 residues. V shed 4 bases, J shed 0 bases, and the junction held 11 bases outside the gene matches. Germline CDR1 is SGDLS and CDR2 is YYNGEE. CDR3 in DNA: TGTGCCAGCAGCCCTAGCGCTAGCGGCTTTAGCACAGATACGCAGTATTTT. Translated: CASSPSASGFSTDTQYF.

The DNA of the CDR3 is TGTGCCAGCTCACCTTTGGAGGGAGTAGAGACCCAGTACTTC. Encoded protein: CASSPLEGVETQYF. J is TRBJ2-5 and V is TRBV18, with D possibly being TRBD2 (6 bases). The CDR3 contains 14 residues. The germline V and J ends were trimmed by 3 bases and 4 bases, with 12 bases remaining between them. Germline V gene lookup returns CDR1 KGHSH and CDR2 LQKENI. Using reference TRBV18 and TRBJ2-5 for the parts outside the CDR3, the full variable domain is NAGVMQNPRHLVRRRGQEARLRCSPMKGHSHVYWYRQLPEEGLKFMVYLQKENIIDESGMPKERFSAEFPKEGPSILRIQQVVRGDSAAYFCASSPLEGVETQYFGPGTRLLVL.

The chain joins TRBV11-2 to TRBJ2-7; 8 bases fit TRBD2. With 3 bases clipped from V and 4 bases from J, the junction kept 8 bases outside the gene matches. The CDR3 covers 15 residues. In germline, CDR1 is SGHAT, CDR2 FQNNGV. The CDR3 bases are TGTGCCAGCAGCTTGCACCCCGGGGGGGGTTACGAGCAGTACTTC. Residues: CASSLHPGGGYEQYF.

The chain employs TRBV9 and TRBJ2-1, with TRBD2 matching 12 bases. Germline trimming cut 0 bases from V and 7 bases from J; bases unmatched to any gene: 5. The CDR3 is 16 amino acids. From germline, CDR1 is SGDLS and CDR2 YYNGEE. The CDR3 here is CASSVVSLAGGNEQFF. CDR3 sequence (DNA): TGTGCCAGCAGCGTAGTGTCGCTAGCGGGAGGGAATGAGCAGTTCTTC.

V usage is TRBV7-3 and J usage is TRBJ1-1, with a tentative D call TRBD1 (5 bases). CDR3 length equals 15 residues. The germline CDR1 and CDR2 sequences are SGHTA and FQGTGA. Trimming took off 6 bases at V and 1 base at J, with 15 bases between the two ends. The CDR3, as DNA: TGTGCCAGCAGATACGAAGGGGCCGAGAACACTGAAGCTTTCTTT. This translates into CASRYEGAENTEAFF.

The V call is TRBV29-1, the J call TRBJ1-2; TRBD1 is a possible D gene (5 bases). The CDR3 totals 13 residues. Germline CDR1 is SQVTM and CDR2 is ANQGSEA. V was cut by 7 bases and J by 3 bases, with 15 bases left in between. CDR3: CSADGRGDYGYTF. As DNA, the CDR3 is TGCAGCGCCGACGGAAGGGGCGACTATGGCTACACCTTC. The full variable domain, in which reference TRBV29-1 and TRBJ1-2 provide the parts outside the CDR3, is SAVISQKPSRDICQRGTSLTIQCQVDSQVTMMFWYRQQPGQSLTLIATANQGSEATYESGFVIDKFPISRPNLTFSTLTVSNMSPEDSSIYLCSADGRGDYGYTFGSGTRLTVV.

This chain uses TRBV29-1 with TRBJ1-2, with 9 bases lining up with TRBD1. CDR3 size: 11 residues. Per the germline V gene, CDR1 is SQVTM and CDR2 is ANQGSEA. With V trimmed by 6 bases and J by 7 bases, 3 bases remained unmatched. The CDR3, as DNA: TGCAGCGTACTGGACAGGGGTGGCTACACCTTC. Translation: CSVLDRGGYTF.